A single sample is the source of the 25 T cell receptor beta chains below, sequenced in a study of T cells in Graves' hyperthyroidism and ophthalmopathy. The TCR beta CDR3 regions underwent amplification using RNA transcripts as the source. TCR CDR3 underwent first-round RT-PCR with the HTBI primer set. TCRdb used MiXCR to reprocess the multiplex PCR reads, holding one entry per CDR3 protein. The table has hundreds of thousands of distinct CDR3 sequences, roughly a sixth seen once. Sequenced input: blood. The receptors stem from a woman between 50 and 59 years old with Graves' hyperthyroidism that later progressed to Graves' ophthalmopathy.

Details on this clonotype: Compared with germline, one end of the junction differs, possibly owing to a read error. CDR3 region: CASRLEGYEQYF. The CDR3 DNA sequence: TGTGCCAGCAGATTAGAGGGGTACGAGCAGTACTTC. The J gene is TRBJ2-7, the V gene TRBV12-3 or TRBV12-4; the D gene could be TRBD1 or TRBD2 (5 bases each). The CDR3 has 12 amino acids.

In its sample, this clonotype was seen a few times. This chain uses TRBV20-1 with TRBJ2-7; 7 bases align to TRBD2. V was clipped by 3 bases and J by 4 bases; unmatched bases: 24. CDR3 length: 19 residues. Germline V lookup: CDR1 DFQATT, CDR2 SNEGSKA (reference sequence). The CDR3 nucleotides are TGCAGTGCTAGTTCCCTCCTGACTAGTGGCGGGGGAGCGGGATACGAGCAGTACTTC. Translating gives CSASSLLTSGGGAGYEQYF.

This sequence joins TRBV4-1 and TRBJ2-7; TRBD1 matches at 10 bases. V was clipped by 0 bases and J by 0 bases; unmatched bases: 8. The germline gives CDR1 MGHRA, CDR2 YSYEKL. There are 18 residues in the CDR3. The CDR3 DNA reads TGCGCCAGCAGCCAAGATTGGGACAGGGGCATCTCCTCCTACGAGCAGTACTTC. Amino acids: CASSQDWDRGISSYEQYF.

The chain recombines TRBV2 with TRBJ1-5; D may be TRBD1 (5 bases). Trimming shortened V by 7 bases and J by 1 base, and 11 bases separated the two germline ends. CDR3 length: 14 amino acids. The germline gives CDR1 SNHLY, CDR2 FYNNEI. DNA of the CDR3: TGTGCCAGCACCGGGTGGGGGAGCAATCAGCCCCAGCATTTT. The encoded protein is CASTGWGSNQPQHF.

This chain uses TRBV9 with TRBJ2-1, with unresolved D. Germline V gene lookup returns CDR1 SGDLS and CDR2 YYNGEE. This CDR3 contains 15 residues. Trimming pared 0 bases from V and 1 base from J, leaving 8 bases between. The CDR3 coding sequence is TGTGCCAGCAGCGTAGGGCAGCATTCCTACAATGAGCAGTTCTTC. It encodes CASSVGQHSYNEQFF.

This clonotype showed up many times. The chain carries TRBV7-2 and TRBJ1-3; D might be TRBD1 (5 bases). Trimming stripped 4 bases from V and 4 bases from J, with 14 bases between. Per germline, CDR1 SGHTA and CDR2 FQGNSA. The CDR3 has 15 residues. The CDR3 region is CASSSSGFAGNTIYF. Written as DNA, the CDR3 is TGTGCCAGCAGCTCCTCAGGGTTTGCCGGAAACACCATATATTTT.

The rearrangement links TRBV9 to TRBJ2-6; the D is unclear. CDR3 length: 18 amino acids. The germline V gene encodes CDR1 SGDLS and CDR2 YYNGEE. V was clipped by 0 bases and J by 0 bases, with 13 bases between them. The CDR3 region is CASSVAGSTNSGANVLTF. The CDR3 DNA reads TGTGCCAGCAGCGTAGCGGGTAGCACTAACTCTGGGGCCAACGTCCTGACTTTC.

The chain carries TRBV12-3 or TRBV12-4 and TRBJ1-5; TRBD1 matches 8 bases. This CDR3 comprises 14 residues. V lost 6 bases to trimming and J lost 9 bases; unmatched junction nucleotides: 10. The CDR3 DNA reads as TGTGCCAGCAGCTCCGACAGGGGTAGGTTGCCCCAGCATTTT. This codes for CASSSDRGRLPQHF.

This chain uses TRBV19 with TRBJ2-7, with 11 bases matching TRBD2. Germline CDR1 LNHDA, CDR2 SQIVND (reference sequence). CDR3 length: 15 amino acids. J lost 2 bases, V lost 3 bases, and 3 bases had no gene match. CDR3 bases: TGTGCCAGTAGTATCGGGACTAGCGGCGCCTACGAGCAGTACTTC. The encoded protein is CASSIGTSGAYEQYF.

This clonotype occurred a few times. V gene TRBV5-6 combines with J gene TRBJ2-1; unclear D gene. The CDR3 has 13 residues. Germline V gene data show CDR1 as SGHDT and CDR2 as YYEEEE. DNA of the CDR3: TGTGCTTCGTCCGGGCAGGCATTGGGAGAGCAGTTCTTC. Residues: CASSGQALGEQFF.

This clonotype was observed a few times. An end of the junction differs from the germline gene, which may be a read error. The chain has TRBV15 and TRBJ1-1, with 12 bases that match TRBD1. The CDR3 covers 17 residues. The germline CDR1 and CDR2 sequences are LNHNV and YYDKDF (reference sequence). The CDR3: CATSRENFGTGGTKAFF. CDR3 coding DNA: TGTGCCACCAGCAGAGAAAATTTCGGGACAGGGGGCACTAAAGCTTTCTTT.

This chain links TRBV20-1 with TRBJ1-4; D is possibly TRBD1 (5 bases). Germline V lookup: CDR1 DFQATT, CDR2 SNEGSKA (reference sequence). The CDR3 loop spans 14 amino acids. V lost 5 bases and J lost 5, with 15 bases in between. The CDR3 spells CSALIGGGNEKLFF. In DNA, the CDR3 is TGCAGTGCTCTTATCGGGGGTGGAAATGAAAAACTGTTTTTT.

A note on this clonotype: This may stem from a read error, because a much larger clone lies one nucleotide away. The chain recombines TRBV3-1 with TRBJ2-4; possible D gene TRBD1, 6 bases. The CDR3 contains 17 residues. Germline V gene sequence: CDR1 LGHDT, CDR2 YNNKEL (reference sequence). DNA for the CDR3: TGTGTCAGCAGCCAACCTGGACAGTCCTTAGCCAAAAACATTCAGTACTTC. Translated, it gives CVSSQPGQSLAKNIQYF.

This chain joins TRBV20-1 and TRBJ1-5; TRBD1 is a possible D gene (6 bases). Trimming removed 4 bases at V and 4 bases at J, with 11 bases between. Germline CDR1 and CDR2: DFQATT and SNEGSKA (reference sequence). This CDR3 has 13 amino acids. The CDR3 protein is CSAIGRGNQPQHF. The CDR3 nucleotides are TGCAGTGCTATAGGCAGGGGAAATCAGCCCCAGCATTTT.

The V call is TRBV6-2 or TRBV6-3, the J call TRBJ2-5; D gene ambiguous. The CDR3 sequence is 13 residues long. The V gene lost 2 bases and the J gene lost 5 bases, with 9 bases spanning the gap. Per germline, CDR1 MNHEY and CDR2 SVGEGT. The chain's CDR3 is CASSYDLGETQYF. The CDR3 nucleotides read TGTGCCAGCAGTTACGACCTCGGGGAGACCCAGTACTTC.

The CDR3 nucleotides read TGTGCCAGCAGTTACTGGACTAGCGGGGTACAAGAGACCCAGTACTTC. Amino acids: CASSYWTSGVQETQYF. The J gene is TRBJ2-5, the V gene TRBV6-6; TRBD2 matches at 12 bases. The CDR3 contains 16 residues. The J segment lost 2 bases and the V segment lost 1 base, leaving 2 bases of the junction unmatched. CDR1 is MNHNY, CDR2 SVGAGI, per germline (reference sequence).

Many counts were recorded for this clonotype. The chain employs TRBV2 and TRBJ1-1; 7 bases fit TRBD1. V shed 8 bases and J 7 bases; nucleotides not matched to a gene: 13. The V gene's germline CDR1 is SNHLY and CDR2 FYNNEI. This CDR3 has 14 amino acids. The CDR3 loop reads CASGRWGQLLEAFF. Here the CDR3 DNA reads TGTGCCAGCGGACGCTGGGGACAGCTTCTTGAAGCTTTCTTT.

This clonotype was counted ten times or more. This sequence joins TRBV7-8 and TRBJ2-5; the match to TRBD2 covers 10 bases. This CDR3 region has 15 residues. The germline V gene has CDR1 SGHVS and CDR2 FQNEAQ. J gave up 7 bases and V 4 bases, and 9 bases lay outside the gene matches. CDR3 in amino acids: CASSSQRGGPPTQYF. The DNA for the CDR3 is TGTGCCAGCAGCTCCCAGCGGGGGGGGCCGCCGACCCAGTACTTC.

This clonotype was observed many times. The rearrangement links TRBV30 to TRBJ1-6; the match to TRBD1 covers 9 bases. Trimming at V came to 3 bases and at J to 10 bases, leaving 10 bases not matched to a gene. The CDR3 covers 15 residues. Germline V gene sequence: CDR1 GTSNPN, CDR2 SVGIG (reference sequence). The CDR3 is CAWRPRDRVVSPLHF. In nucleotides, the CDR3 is TGTGCCTGGAGACCACGGGACAGGGTCGTCTCACCCCTCCACTTT.

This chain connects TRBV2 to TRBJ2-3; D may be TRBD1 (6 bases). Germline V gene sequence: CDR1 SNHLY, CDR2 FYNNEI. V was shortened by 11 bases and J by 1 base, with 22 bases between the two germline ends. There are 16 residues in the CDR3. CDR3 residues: CAGRPQGRGGTDTQYF. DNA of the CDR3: TGTGCCGGCCGTCCTCAGGGGCGCGGCGGCACAGATACGCAGTATTTT.

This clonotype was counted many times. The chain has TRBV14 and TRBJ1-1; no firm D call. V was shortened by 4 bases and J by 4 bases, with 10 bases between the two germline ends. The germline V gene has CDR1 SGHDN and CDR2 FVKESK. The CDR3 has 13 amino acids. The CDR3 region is CASSRELGTEAFF. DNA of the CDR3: TGTGCCAGCAGCCGGGAACTCGGCACTGAAGCTTTCTTT.

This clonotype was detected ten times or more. CDR3 nucleotide sequence: TGTGCCAGCAGCTTTCTTCGGGGGCGAGTCACTGAAGCTTTCTTT. It specifies CASSFLRGRVTEAFF. The rearrangement uses TRBV7-8 and TRBJ1-1, with D possibly being TRBD1 (6 bases). Germline V gene data show CDR1 as SGHVS and CDR2 as FQNEAQ. V was clipped by 3 bases and J by 4 bases, with 15 bases between them. There are 15 residues in the CDR3.

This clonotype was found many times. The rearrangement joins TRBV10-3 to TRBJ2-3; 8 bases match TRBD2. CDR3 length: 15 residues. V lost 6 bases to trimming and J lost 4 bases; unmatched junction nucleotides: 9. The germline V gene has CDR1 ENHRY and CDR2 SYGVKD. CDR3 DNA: TGTGCCATCAGCGTAGCGGGGTTCGGCGCAGATACGCAGTATTTT. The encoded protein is CAISVAGFGADTQYF.

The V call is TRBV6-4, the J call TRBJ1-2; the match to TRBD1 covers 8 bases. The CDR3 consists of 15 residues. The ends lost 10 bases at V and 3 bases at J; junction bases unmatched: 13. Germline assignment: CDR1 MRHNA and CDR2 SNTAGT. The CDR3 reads CAISGGQSTHYGYTF. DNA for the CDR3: TGTGCCATCTCAGGGGGCCAGTCGACCCACTATGGCTACACCTTC.

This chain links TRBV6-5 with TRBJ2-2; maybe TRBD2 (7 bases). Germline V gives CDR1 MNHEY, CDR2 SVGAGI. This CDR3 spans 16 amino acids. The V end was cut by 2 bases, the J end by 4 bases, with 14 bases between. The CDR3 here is CASSYGRGGLTGELFF. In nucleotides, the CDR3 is TGTGCCAGCAGTTACGGGCGCGGGGGCCTCACCGGGGAGCTGTTTTTT.